This T cell receptor beta chain comes out of a study of cytomegalovirus exposure and HLA in healthy donors. The CDR3 spans 17 residues. The germline CDR1 and CDR2 sequences are MGHRA and YSYEKL. V shed 4 bases, J shed 0 bases, and the junction held 7 bases outside the gene matches. The PCR ran on 60 Vbeta and 13 Jbeta primers. TCRdb keeps only in-frame clones here, not all; method: immunoSEQ multiplex PCR. The profile shows around 130,000 clones, 80% of them singletons. The sequenced sample consisted of PBMCs. The clonotype was recovered from a male donor in good health and CMV-seronegative. This chain links TRBV4-1 with TRBJ2-2, with 8 positions matching TRBD2. The CDR3 spells CASSRLTSVANTGELFF. The DNA of the CDR3 is TGCGCCAGCAGCCGGTTGACTAGCGTCGCGAACACCGGGGAGCTGTTTTTT.